This T cell receptor beta chain was recorded in a study of regulatory T cells in long-lasting Graves disease. This clonotype was recorded at least ten times. Time point given: newly diagnosed GD, antithyroid drugs for less than 3 months. TCR sequences were obtained from RNA taken from PBMCs. Collection of peripheral blood (about 10 milliliters) was done using EDTA tubes. The CDR3 contains 10 residues. Trimming left V 2 bases short and J 12 bases short, with 9 bases between. Germline V gives CDR1 GTSNPN, CDR2 SVGIG (reference sequence). Relying on iRepertoire HTBI primers and Arm-PCR of CDR3 regions, the team built TCR beta libraries. Per the original data handling: Segment identification across samples yielded 55 to 65 TRBV and around 13 TRBJ segments. MiXCR, run by TCRdb on the multiplex PCR reads, gives a single entry per CDR3 protein. V and J calls and clone size were set by TCRdb, not the authors. Here the sample spans 300,000 to 450,000 distinct CDR3 sequences, roughly 16% being singletons.

The sample consisted of peripheral blood mononuclear cells (PBMCs), taken at new diagnosis, from a patient treated with antithyroid drugs. V usage is TRBV30 and J usage is TRBJ2-3; unclear D gene. The receptor was isolated from a female donor with Graves disease. This CDR3 is CAWSYEVQYF. Written as DNA, the CDR3 is TGTGCCTGGAGTTATGAAGTTCAGTATTTT.